The rows below give T cell receptor beta chains drawn from one sample of a study of type 1 and type 2 diabetes patients. Each CDR3 protein gets one entry after TCRdb re-called the multiplex PCR reads with MiXCR. The top ten hold roughly 15% of the sample, which has 250,000 to 300,000 distinct CDR3 sequences, around 47% seen once. Sequencing was performed on peripheral blood mononuclear cells (PBMCs). These receptors all come from a man aged 18 to 30 with type 2 diabetes. CDR3s include the opening cysteine and the closing phenylalanine or tryptophan. Fields, in order: CDR3 protein, CDR3 DNA, V gene, CDR3 length, J gene, clone size, D gene. D genes are given only for firm matches. Only some rows state a clone size, as once, few, many or a class for expanded clones.

CDR3 protein: CASSLRPGLTSPGYTF
CDR3 DNA: TGTGCCAGCAGCTTACGCCCAGGGTTGACTTCACCTGGCTACACCTTC
V gene: TRBV7-8
CDR3 length: 16
J gene: TRBJ1-2
clone size: few
D gene: .

CDR3 protein: CASSYSRALSSYEQYF
CDR3 DNA: TGCGCCAGCAGCTACTCCCGGGCCCTAAGCTCCTACGAGCAGTACTTC
V gene: TRBV5-1
CDR3 length: 16
J gene: TRBJ2-7
clone size: .
D gene: .

CDR3 protein: CAISPLGGGSYEQYF
CDR3 DNA: TGTGCCATCAGCCCCCTCGGGGGGGGGTCCTACGAGCAGTACTTC
V gene: TRBV10-3
CDR3 length: 15
J gene: TRBJ2-7
clone size: .
D gene: TRBD2

CDR3 protein: CGARDLFRTSGLDTQYF
CDR3 DNA: TGCGGTGCTAGAGATCTATTCAGGACTAGCGGGTTGGATACGCAGTATTTT
V gene: TRBV20-1
CDR3 length: 17
J gene: TRBJ2-3
clone size: .
D gene: TRBD2

CDR3 protein: CASSRGATNEKLFF
CDR3 DNA: TGTGCCAGTAGTAGGGGGGCAACTAATGAAAAACTGTTTTTT
V gene: TRBV19
CDR3 length: 14
J gene: TRBJ1-4
clone size: many
D gene: .

CDR3 protein: CASSSSSGANEKLFF
CDR3 DNA: TGTGCCAGTAGTTCCTCGAGTGGCGCTAATGAAAAACTGTTTTTT
V gene: TRBV19
CDR3 length: 15
J gene: TRBJ1-4
clone size: .
D gene: .

CDR3 protein: CASTKRTGDGYTF
CDR3 DNA: TGTGCCAGCACCAAGCGGACAGGGGATGGCTACACCTTC
V gene: TRBV28
CDR3 length: 13
J gene: TRBJ1-2
clone size: few
D gene: TRBD1

CDR3 protein: CASTPNEGANGYNEQFF
CDR3 DNA: TGTGCCAGCACCCCGAATGAGGGGGCTAATGGATACAATGAGCAGTTCTTC
V gene: TRBV7-3
CDR3 length: 17
J gene: TRBJ2-1
clone size: .
D gene: TRBD1

CDR3 protein: CASGLDSTGAAETQYF
CDR3 DNA: TGTGCCAGCGGCTTAGATTCCACGGGAGCAGCAGAGACCCAGTACTTC
V gene: TRBV11-2
CDR3 length: 16
J gene: TRBJ2-5
clone size: .
D gene: .

CDR3 protein: CASSLLGNTIYF
CDR3 DNA: TGTGCCAGCAGTTTACTTGGTAACACCATATATTTT
V gene: TRBV12-3/TRBV12-4
CDR3 length: 12
J gene: TRBJ1-3
clone size: .
D gene: .

CDR3 protein: CASSQGTGRSPLHF
CDR3 DNA: TGCGCCAGCAGCCAGGGGACAGGGCGCTCACCCCTCCACTTT
V gene: TRBV5-1
CDR3 length: 14
J gene: TRBJ1-6
clone size: .
D gene: TRBD1

CDR3 protein: CSARVWDRQETQYF
CDR3 DNA: TGCAGTGCTAGGGTTTGGGACAGACAAGAGACCCAGTACTTC
V gene: TRBV20-1
CDR3 length: 14
J gene: TRBJ2-5
clone size: few
D gene: TRBD1

CDR3 protein: CASRTGASKTQYF
CDR3 DNA: TGCGCCAGCAGGACGGGTGCCTCCAAGACCCAGTACTTC
V gene: TRBV5-1
CDR3 length: 13
J gene: TRBJ2-5
clone size: .
D gene: .

CDR3 protein: CSARDIQGLYSNQPQHF
CDR3 DNA: TGCAGTGCTAGAGATATCCAGGGCCTTTATAGCAATCAGCCCCAGCATTTT
V gene: TRBV20-1
CDR3 length: 17
J gene: TRBJ1-5
clone size: .
D gene: .

CDR3 protein: CASSLGLAYYGQYF
CDR3 DNA: TGTGCCAGCAGCTTAGGGCTAGCGTACTACGGGCAGTACTTC
V gene: TRBV11-1
CDR3 length: 14
J gene: TRBJ2-7
clone size: .
D gene: .

CDR3 protein: CASSDTTGTRHYEQYF
CDR3 DNA: TGTGCCAGCAGTGATACGACCGGGACACGACACTACGAGCAGTACTTC
V gene: TRBV25-1
CDR3 length: 16
J gene: TRBJ2-7
clone size: .
D gene: .

CDR3 protein: CASSLAPSRPYEQYF
CDR3 DNA: TGTGCCAGCAGCTTAGCGCCCTCTAGACCCTACGAGCAGTACTTC
V gene: TRBV7-6
CDR3 length: 15
J gene: TRBJ2-7
clone size: .
D gene: .

CDR3 protein: CASSEEKKGIRGYTF
CDR3 DNA: TGTGCCAGCAGTGAAGAAAAAAAGGGGATTCGGGGCTACACCTTC
V gene: TRBV6-1
CDR3 length: 15
J gene: TRBJ1-2
clone size: .
D gene: .

CDR3 protein: CSATGHETQYF
CDR3 DNA: TGCAGTGCAACCGGACACGAGACCCAGTACTTC
V gene: TRBV20-1
CDR3 length: 11
J gene: TRBJ2-5
clone size: .
D gene: .

CDR3 protein: CASSTSWTGGEKLFF
CDR3 DNA: TGTGCCAGCAGCACATCCTGGACAGGAGGTGAAAAACTGTTTTTT
V gene: TRBV12-3/TRBV12-4
CDR3 length: 15
J gene: TRBJ1-4
clone size: few
D gene: TRBD1

CDR3 protein: CASSYSYTGELFF
CDR3 DNA: TGTGCCAGCAGTTACTCGTACACCGGGGAGCTGTTTTTT
V gene: TRBV6-6
CDR3 length: 13
J gene: TRBJ2-2
clone size: few
D gene: .

CDR3 protein: CASSNGEQYF
CDR3 DNA: TGTGCCAGCAGCAATGGCGAGCAGTACTTC
V gene: TRBV28
CDR3 length: 10
J gene: TRBJ2-7
clone size: once
D gene: .

CDR3 protein: CAWKTGLLSYEQYF
CDR3 DNA: TGTGCCTGGAAAACTGGGTTGTTGTCCTACGAGCAGTACTTC
V gene: TRBV30
CDR3 length: 14
J gene: TRBJ2-7
clone size: many
D gene: .

CDR3 protein: CASSFSEGEQYF
CDR3 DNA: TGTGCCAGCAGTTTCTCGGAGGGCGAGCAGTACTTC
V gene: TRBV6-6
CDR3 length: 12
J gene: TRBJ2-7
clone size: few
D gene: .

CDR3 protein: CASSRDRTGELFF
CDR3 DNA: TGTGCCAGCAGTCGGGACCGGACCGGGGAGCTGTTTTTT
V gene: TRBV2
CDR3 length: 13
J gene: TRBJ2-2
clone size: .
D gene: .

CDR3 protein: CATAPGLAGGRNEQYF
CDR3 DNA: TGTGCCACAGCCCCGGGACTAGCGGGGGGGCGCAACGAGCAGTACTTC
V gene: TRBV10-3
CDR3 length: 16
J gene: TRBJ2-7
clone size: .
D gene: TRBD2

CDR3 protein: CASSESQVSTQYF
CDR3 DNA: TGCGCCAGCAGTGAGTCTCAGGTCTCGACCCAGTACTTC
V gene: TRBV10-1
CDR3 length: 13
J gene: TRBJ2-5
clone size: .
D gene: .

CDR3 protein: CASRGTYGYTF
CDR3 DNA: TGTGCCAGCAGGGGGACCTATGGCTACACCTTC
V gene: TRBV2
CDR3 length: 11
J gene: TRBJ1-2
clone size: many
D gene: .

CDR3 protein: CAISDVGTGDLNEQYF
CDR3 DNA: TGTGCCATCAGTGATGTCGGGACAGGGGACTTGAACGAGCAGTACTTC
V gene: TRBV10-3
CDR3 length: 16
J gene: TRBJ2-7
clone size: .
D gene: TRBD1

CDR3 protein: CSARDLGLGETQYF
CDR3 DNA: TGCAGTGCTAGAGATCTGGGCCTGGGAGAGACCCAGTACTTC
V gene: TRBV20-1
CDR3 length: 14
J gene: TRBJ2-5
clone size: .
D gene: .

CDR3 protein: CASSELGQEAFF
CDR3 DNA: TGTGCCAGCAGTGAATTGGGACAGGAAGCTTTCTTT
V gene: TRBV25-1
CDR3 length: 12
J gene: TRBJ1-1
clone size: many
D gene: TRBD1

CDR3 protein: CASSFGTDEKLFF
CDR3 DNA: TGTGCCAGCAGTTTCGGGACAGATGAAAAACTGTTTTTT
V gene: TRBV6-6
CDR3 length: 13
J gene: TRBJ1-4
clone size: .
D gene: TRBD1

CDR3 protein: CAGRQFSYNEQFF
CDR3 DNA: TGTGCCGGAAGGCAGTTCTCCTACAATGAGCAGTTCTTC
V gene: TRBV2
CDR3 length: 13
J gene: TRBJ2-1
clone size: few
D gene: .

CDR3 protein: CASSLGRYNEQFF
CDR3 DNA: TGTGCCAGCAGCCTCGGGAGATACAATGAGCAGTTCTTC
V gene: TRBV7-3
CDR3 length: 13
J gene: TRBJ2-1
clone size: many
D gene: .

CDR3 protein: CASSGTGTPNTGELFF
CDR3 DNA: TGTGCCAGTAGTGGCACCGGGACACCGAACACCGGGGAGCTGTTTTTT
V gene: TRBV19
CDR3 length: 16
J gene: TRBJ2-2
clone size: .
D gene: .

CDR3 protein: CASSLGGENRGLRNEQFF
CDR3 DNA: TGTGCCAGCAGCTTGGGGGGGGAGAACAGGGGGTTGAGGAATGAGCAGTTCTTC
V gene: TRBV7-8
CDR3 length: 18
J gene: TRBJ2-1
clone size: .
D gene: .

CDR3 protein: CAWSEGTDDYEQYF
CDR3 DNA: TGTGCCTGGAGCGAGGGGACAGACGACTACGAGCAGTACTTC
V gene: TRBV30
CDR3 length: 14
J gene: TRBJ2-7
clone size: many
D gene: TRBD1

CDR3 protein: CASSLGAGTNSPLHF
CDR3 DNA: TGTGCCAGCAGCTTAGGGGCCGGGACGAATTCACCCCTCCACTTT
V gene: TRBV7-2
CDR3 length: 15
J gene: TRBJ1-6
clone size: few
D gene: .

CDR3 protein: CASSLGWSPLAKNIQYF
CDR3 DNA: TGTGCCAGCAGCTTAGGTTGGAGTCCTCTAGCCAAAAACATTCAGTACTTC
V gene: TRBV7-2
CDR3 length: 17
J gene: TRBJ2-4
clone size: .
D gene: .

CDR3 protein: CASSGARTGENQPQHF
CDR3 DNA: TGTGCCAGCAGTGGGGCAAGGACAGGGGAAAATCAGCCCCAGCATTTT
V gene: TRBV2
CDR3 length: 16
J gene: TRBJ1-5
clone size: once
D gene: TRBD1

CDR3 protein: CASSARDFNSPLHF
CDR3 DNA: TGTGCCAGCAGCGCCCGGGACTTCAATTCACCCCTCCACTTT
V gene: TRBV9
CDR3 length: 14
J gene: TRBJ1-6
clone size: .
D gene: .

CDR3 protein: CASSRTTYNEQFF
CDR3 DNA: TGCGCCAGCAGCCGGACAACCTACAATGAGCAGTTCTTC
V gene: TRBV5-1
CDR3 length: 13
J gene: TRBJ2-1
clone size: .
D gene: .

CDR3 protein: CASSLTGGGQPQHF
CDR3 DNA: TGTGCCAGCAGTCTCACAGGTGGGGGTCAGCCCCAGCATTTT
V gene: TRBV27
CDR3 length: 14
J gene: TRBJ1-5
clone size: .
D gene: .

CDR3 protein: CATSHAGTGEDLVYEQYF
CDR3 DNA: TGTGCCACCAGCCACGCCGGGACAGGGGAGGACTTGGTCTACGAGCAGTACTTC
V gene: TRBV15
CDR3 length: 18
J gene: TRBJ2-7
clone size: .
D gene: TRBD1

CDR3 protein: CASSYLSGQAGRQETQYF
CDR3 DNA: TGTGCCAGCAGTTACTTATCCGGACAGGCGGGGCGGCAAGAGACCCAGTACTTC
V gene: TRBV6-5
CDR3 length: 18
J gene: TRBJ2-5
clone size: .
D gene: .

CDR3 protein: CAWKRANVLTF
CDR3 DNA: TGTGCCTGGAAAAGGGCCAACGTCCTGACTTTC
V gene: TRBV30
CDR3 length: 11
J gene: TRBJ2-6
clone size: few
D gene: .

CDR3 protein: CASSLWGYEQYF
CDR3 DNA: TGTGCCAGCAGTTTGTGGGGTTACGAGCAGTACTTC
V gene: TRBV28
CDR3 length: 12
J gene: TRBJ2-7
clone size: few
D gene: .

CDR3 protein: CASSPGAGGFTDTQYF
CDR3 DNA: TGTGCTAGCAGCCCGGGGGCAGGGGGTTTCACAGATACGCAGTATTTT
V gene: TRBV7-7
CDR3 length: 16
J gene: TRBJ2-3
clone size: .
D gene: .

CDR3 protein: CATSRPLGSYEQYF
CDR3 DNA: TGTGCCACCAGCAGACCATTGGGCTCCTACGAGCAGTACTTC
V gene: TRBV15
CDR3 length: 14
J gene: TRBJ2-7
clone size: .
D gene: .

CDR3 protein: CASRQGAYNEQFF
CDR3 DNA: TGTGCCAGCAGACAGGGTGCCTACAATGAGCAGTTCTTC
V gene: TRBV7-4
CDR3 length: 13
J gene: TRBJ2-1
clone size: .
D gene: .

CDR3 protein: CASSFGQPSEAFF
CDR3 DNA: TGTGCCAGCAGTTTTGGGCAGCCAAGTGAAGCTTTCTTT
V gene: TRBV28
CDR3 length: 13
J gene: TRBJ1-1
clone size: .
D gene: .

CDR3 protein: CASSEYSPGELFF
CDR3 DNA: TGCGCCAGCAGTGAGTACTCGCCGGGGGAGCTGTTTTTT
V gene: TRBV10-2
CDR3 length: 13
J gene: TRBJ2-2
clone size: few
D gene: .

CDR3 protein: CSGGTGGTDTQYF
CDR3 DNA: TGCAGTGGAGGGACAGGGGGCACAGATACGCAGTATTTT
V gene: TRBV20-1
CDR3 length: 13
J gene: TRBJ2-3
clone size: .
D gene: TRBD1